The 20 T cell receptor beta chains below all came from one sample that was sequenced in a study of blood T cell repertoires in COVID-19. Generated by immunoSEQ multiplex PCR, the TCRdb table keeps only in-frame clones and is missing some. The sample consists of 300,000 to 450,000 clones, around 85% of them appearing once. Sequenced material: peripheral blood. These receptors all stem from a woman under 30 with acute or convalescent COVID-19.

The V call is TRBV7-2, the J call TRBJ1-4, with D hard to call. CDR1 SGHTA and CDR2 FQGNSA come from the germline V gene. V dropped 5 bases and J dropped 7 bases, with 14 bases sitting between them. This CDR3 is built from 14 residues. CDR3: CASSPPPGGEKLFF. The CDR3 DNA reads as TGTGCCAGCAGCCCACCCCCCGGAGGTGAAAAACTGTTTTTT.

The chain recombines TRBV6-1 with TRBJ1-5, with unresolved D. The germline V and J ends were trimmed by 0 bases and 7 bases, with 16 bases remaining between them. Germline V gene data show CDR1 as MNHNS and CDR2 as SASEGT. The CDR3 has 16 residues. The CDR3 DNA reads TGTGCCAGCAGTGAAGCCGCGGGCCGGAAAGAACAGCCCCAGCATTTT. Amino acid sequence: CASSEAAGRKEQPQHF.

This clone was seen only once. This chain connects TRBV4-2 to TRBJ2-3; D is perhaps TRBD2 (7 bases). CDR3 length equals 17 residues. Germline CDR1 LGHNA, CDR2 YNFKEQ. V was shortened by 0 bases and J by 3 bases, with 16 bases between the two germline ends. This CDR3 reads CASSQDLWGGATDTQYF. The CDR3 nucleotides read TGTGCCAGCAGCCAAGATCTTTGGGGGGGGGCAACAGATACGCAGTATTTT.

This rearrangement joins TRBV6-1 to TRBJ1-5; D is unresolved. Germline V CDR1 and CDR2: MNHNS, SASEGT. The ends were cut back, 8 bases at V and 4 bases at J, with 15 bases in the middle. The CDR3 sequence is 14 residues long. The CDR3 nucleotides are TGTGCCAGCTGTGGAGCTCCTACTAATCAGCCCCAGCATTTT. Amino acid sequence: CASCGAPTNQPQHF.

About this clone: This sample includes further DNA sequences coding for the same CDR3. This sequence joins TRBV12-3 or TRBV12-4 and TRBJ1-1, with D unresolved. The V end was cut by 3 bases, the J end by 5 bases, with 7 bases between. There are 12 residues in the CDR3. Here the CDR3 DNA reads TGTGCCAGCAGTTTTGGAGGGACTGAAGCTTTCTTT. Protein: CASSFGGTEAFF.

The genes are TRBV6-1 and TRBJ1-5, with D hard to call. V was pared by 2 bases and J by 0 bases, with 8 bases between. The CDR3 is 15 amino acids. Looked up from germline, CDR1 is MNHNS and CDR2 is SASEGT. The CDR3 nucleotides are TGTGCCAGCAGTGAACAAACATTTAGCAATCAGCCCCAGCATTTT. It encodes CASSEQTFSNQPQHF.

The genes are TRBV21-1 and TRBJ2-7; the D segment call TRBD1 is taken from the table without a DNA check. TRBV21-1 is labeled a pseudogene. This CDR3 spans 16 amino acids. CDR3 residues: CASSKGRDRGSNEQYF. In nucleotides, the CDR3 is TGTGCCAGCAGCAAAGGCCGGGACAGGGGTTCAAACGAGCAGTACTTC.

The chain employs TRBV19 and TRBJ1-1; D is ambiguous. Trimming stripped 1 base from V and 6 bases from J, with 12 bases between. The CDR3 is 14 amino acids. The V gene's germline CDR1 is LNHDA and CDR2 SQIVND (reference sequence). The CDR3 nucleotides are TGTGCCAGTAGTATAGTTGCGGGTGCGCCTGAAGCTTTCTTT. Amino acids: CASSIVAGAPEAFF.

This clone was seen more than once but under ten times. The CDR3 coding sequence is TGTGCCAGCAGCCTAAGCGGGGACACTGAAGCTTTCTTT. Encoded protein: CASSLSGDTEAFF. This chain connects TRBV7-3 to TRBJ1-1, with D uncertain. This CDR3 has 13 residues. V dropped 5 bases and J dropped 3 bases, with 10 bases sitting between them. The germline gives CDR1 SGHTA, CDR2 FQGTGA.

V usage is TRBV27 and J usage is TRBJ2-1; D might be TRBD1 (6 bases). Trimming took off 3 bases at V and 8 bases at J, with 11 bases between the two ends. The CDR3 covers 13 residues. Germline values: CDR1 MNHEY, CDR2 SMNVEV (reference sequence). CDR3 loop: CASSLVQGYEQFF. The DNA for the CDR3 is TGTGCCAGCAGTTTGGTGCAGGGGTATGAGCAGTTCTTC.

The V and J genes are TRBV30 and TRBJ1-6, with D possibly being TRBD1 (5 bases). The germline CDR1 and CDR2 sequences are GTSNPN and SVGIG (reference sequence). This CDR3 is built from 14 residues. V was cut by 0 bases and J by 5 bases, with 8 bases left in between. CDR3 sequence reads: CAWSVKGDNSPLHF. DNA for the CDR3: TGTGCCTGGAGTGTAAAAGGGGATAATTCACCCCTCCACTTT.

The genes are TRBV2 and TRBJ1-5, with 7 bases aligning to TRBD1. V dropped 10 bases and J dropped 0; count of bases not matched to a gene: 6. The CDR3 runs to 14 residues. Germline V gene lookup returns CDR1 SNHLY and CDR2 FYNNEI. DNA of the CDR3: TGTGCCACGAGACAGGGTTTTAGCAATCAGCCCCAGCATTTT. This codes for CATRQGFSNQPQHF. The variable domain in full, with the rest retrieved from reference TRBV2 and TRBJ1-5, is EPEVTQTPSHQVTQMGQEVILRCVPISNHLYFYWYRQILGQKVEFLVSFYNNEISEKSEIFDDQFSVERPDGSNFTLKIRSTKLEDSAMYFCATRQGFSNQPQHFGDGTRLSIL.

V usage is TRBV10-1 and J usage is TRBJ2-2, with D perhaps TRBD1 (6 bases). Germline values: CDR1 WNHNN, CDR2 SYGVQD (reference sequence). The CDR3 sequence is 14 residues long. With 6 bases removed from V and 1 base from J, the gap between germline ends came to 9 bases. Here the CDR3 DNA reads TGCGCCAGCAGGGACAGACGGAACACCGGGGAGCTGTTTTTT. Its translation: CASRDRRNTGELFF.

The chain is built from TRBV2 and TRBJ1-5, with D possibly matching TRBD1 (6 bases). Germline V lookup: CDR1 SNHLY, CDR2 FYNNEI. With 5 bases removed from V and 2 bases from J, the gap between germline ends came to 13 bases. This CDR3 has 15 residues. The CDR3 protein is CASSYRVVGNQPQHF. The CDR3 coding sequence is TGTGCCAGCAGTTACAGGGTTGTTGGCAATCAGCCCCAGCATTTT.

This chain connects TRBV21-1 to TRBJ1-4; the table's D call, TRBD1, has no DNA check behind it. TRBV21-1 is termed a pseudogene. The CDR3 is made up of 16 amino acids. CDR3 DNA: TGTGCCAGCAGCAAATTAGGAACAGGGGATAGTGAAAAACTGTTTTTT. Its protein product is CASSKLGTGDSEKLFF.

V is TRBV9 and J is TRBJ2-7; weak D call: TRBD2 (6 bases). CDR1 is SGDLS, CDR2 YYNGEE, per germline. The CDR3 covers 16 residues. V dropped 3 bases and J dropped 0 bases, with 16 bases sitting between them. The CDR3: CASSARLGSSSYEQYF. CDR3 bases: TGTGCCAGCAGCGCCAGACTAGGGAGCAGCTCCTACGAGCAGTACTTC. Filled out from reference TRBV9 and TRBJ2-7, the complete variable domain reads DSGVTQTPKHLITATGQRVTLRCSPRSGDLSVYWYQQSLDQGLQFLIQYYNGEERAKGNILERFSAQQFPDLHSELNLSSLELGDSALYFCASSARLGSSSYEQYFGPGTRLTVT.

The rearrangement links TRBV18 to TRBJ1-1; possible D gene TRBD1, 5 bases. The CDR3 runs to 14 residues. Per germline, CDR1 KGHSH and CDR2 LQKENI. V gave up 6 bases and J gave up 0 bases, with 11 bases separating them. The DNA of the CDR3 is TGTGCCAGCTCCCTCCAGGGATTGAACACTGAAGCTTTCTTT. Its protein is CASSLQGLNTEAFF.

V and J are TRBV30 and TRBJ1-3; D might be TRBD1 (6 bases). Looked up from germline, CDR1 is GTSNPN and CDR2 is SVGIG (reference sequence). The CDR3 contains 15 residues. The V end lost 2 bases, the J end lost 5 bases, and 16 bases lay between the germline ends. CDR3 in amino acids: CAWSYQGQGRNTIYF. CDR3 DNA sequence: TGTGCCTGGAGTTATCAAGGTCAGGGGAGAAACACCATATATTTT.

The chain's CDR3 is CASSYRGAPEAFF. CDR3 bases: TGTGCCAGCAGTTATCGGGGGGCGCCGGAAGCTTTCTTT. V gene TRBV28 combines with J gene TRBJ1-1; maybe TRBD1 (6 bases). V lost 4 bases and J lost 8, with 14 bases in between. The germline V gene encodes CDR1 MDHEN and CDR2 SYDVKM. The CDR3 consists of 13 residues.

The rearrangement joins TRBV4-2 to TRBJ1-2; 8 bases are a match to TRBD1. The CDR3 spans 15 residues. Germline trimming cut 0 bases from V and 6 bases from J; bases unmatched to any gene: 6. Germline CDR1 is LGHNA and CDR2 is YNFKEQ. DNA for the CDR3: TGTGCCAGCAGCCAAGATGCGGGACAGGAGCATGGCTACACCTTC. Encoded protein: CASSQDAGQEHGYTF.